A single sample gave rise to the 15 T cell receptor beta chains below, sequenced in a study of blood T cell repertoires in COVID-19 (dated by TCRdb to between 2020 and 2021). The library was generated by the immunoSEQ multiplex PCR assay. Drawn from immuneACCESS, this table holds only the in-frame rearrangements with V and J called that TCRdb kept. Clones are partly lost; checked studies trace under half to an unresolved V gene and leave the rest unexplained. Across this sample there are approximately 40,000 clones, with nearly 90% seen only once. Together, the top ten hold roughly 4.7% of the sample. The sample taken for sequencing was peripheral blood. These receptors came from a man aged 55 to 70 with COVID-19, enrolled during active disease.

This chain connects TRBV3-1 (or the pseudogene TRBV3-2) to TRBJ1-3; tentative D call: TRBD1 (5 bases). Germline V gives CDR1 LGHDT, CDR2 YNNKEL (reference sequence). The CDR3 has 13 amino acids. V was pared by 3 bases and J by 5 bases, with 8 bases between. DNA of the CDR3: TGTGCCAGCAGCCAGGGACTAAGAAACACCATATATTTT. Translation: CASSQGLRNTIYF.

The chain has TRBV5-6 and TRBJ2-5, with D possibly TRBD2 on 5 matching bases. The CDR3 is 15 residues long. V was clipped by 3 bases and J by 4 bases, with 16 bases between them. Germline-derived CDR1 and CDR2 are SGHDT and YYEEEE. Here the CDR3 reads CASSWERSEGETQYF. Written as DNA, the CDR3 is TGTGCCAGCAGCTGGGAACGGTCTGAGGGAGAGACCCAGTACTTC.

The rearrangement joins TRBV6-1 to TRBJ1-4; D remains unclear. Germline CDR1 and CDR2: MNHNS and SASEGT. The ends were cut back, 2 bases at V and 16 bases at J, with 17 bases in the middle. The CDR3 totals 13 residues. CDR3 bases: TGTGCCAGCAGTGAATGGGCGGGGAACACCCCGTTTTTT. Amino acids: CASSEWAGNTPFF.

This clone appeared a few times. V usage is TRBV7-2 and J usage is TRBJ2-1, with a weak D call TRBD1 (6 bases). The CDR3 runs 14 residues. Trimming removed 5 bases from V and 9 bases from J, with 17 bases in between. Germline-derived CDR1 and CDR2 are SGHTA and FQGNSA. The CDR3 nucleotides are TGTGCCAGCAGCCCAGCCGGACAGATGGCTGAGCAGTTCTTC. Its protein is CASSPAGQMAEQFF.

CDR3 sequence: CAWAMTPGLSGNIQYF. The CDR3 bases are TGTGCCTGGGCAATGACCCCGGGACTCTCCGGAAACATTCAGTACTTC. The rearrangement links TRBV30 to TRBJ2-4; possibly TRBD2 for D (6 bases). This CDR3 comprises 16 residues. Trimming stripped 5 bases from V and 6 bases from J, with 23 bases between. CDR1 and CDR2 from the germline V gene are GTSNPN and SVGIG (reference sequence).

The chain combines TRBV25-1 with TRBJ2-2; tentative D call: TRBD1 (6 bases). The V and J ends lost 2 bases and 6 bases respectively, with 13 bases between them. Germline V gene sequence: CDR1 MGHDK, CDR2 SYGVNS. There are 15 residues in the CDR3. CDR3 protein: CASSEGQGRPGELFF. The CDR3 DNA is TGTGCCAGCAGTGAAGGTCAGGGGCGCCCCGGGGAGCTGTTTTTT.

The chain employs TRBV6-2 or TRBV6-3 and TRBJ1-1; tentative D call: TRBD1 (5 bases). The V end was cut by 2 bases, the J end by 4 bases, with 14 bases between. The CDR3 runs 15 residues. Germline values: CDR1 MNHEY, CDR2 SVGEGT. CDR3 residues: CASSYAQGLSTEAFF. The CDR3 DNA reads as TGTGCCAGCAGTTACGCGCAGGGTTTGAGCACTGAAGCTTTCTTT.

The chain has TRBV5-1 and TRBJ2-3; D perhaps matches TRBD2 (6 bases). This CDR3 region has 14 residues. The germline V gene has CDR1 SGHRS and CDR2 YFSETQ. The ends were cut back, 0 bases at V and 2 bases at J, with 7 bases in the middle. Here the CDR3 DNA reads TGCGCCAGCAGCTTGGGCGGGAACACAGATACGCAGTATTTT. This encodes CASSLGGNTDTQYF.

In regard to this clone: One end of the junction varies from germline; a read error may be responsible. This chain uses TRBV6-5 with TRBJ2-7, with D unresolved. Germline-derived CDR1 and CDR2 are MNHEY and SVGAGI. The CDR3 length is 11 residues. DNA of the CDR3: TGTGCCAGCAGTACCCTCGGTCTGATTCACTTC. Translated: CASSTLGLIHF.

CDR3 sequence: CASSPGTGNTGELFF. The CDR3 nucleotides are TGCGCCAGCAGCCCGGGGACAGGGAACACCGGGGAGCTGTTTTTT. This chain connects TRBV5-1 to TRBJ2-2; 8 bases align to TRBD1. The CDR3 is 15 residues long. Per the germline V gene, CDR1 is SGHRS and CDR2 is YFSETQ. With 4 bases clipped from V and 1 base from J, the junction kept 3 bases outside the gene matches.

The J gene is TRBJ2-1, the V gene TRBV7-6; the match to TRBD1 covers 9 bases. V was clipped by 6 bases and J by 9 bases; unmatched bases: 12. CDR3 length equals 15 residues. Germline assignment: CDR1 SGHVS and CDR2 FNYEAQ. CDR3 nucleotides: TGTGCCAGCAGTTTGGCCGGGACAGGGTTTACTGAGCAGTTCTTC. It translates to CASSLAGTGFTEQFF. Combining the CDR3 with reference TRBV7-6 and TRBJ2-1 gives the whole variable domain GAGVSQSPRYKVTKRGQDVALRCDPISGHVSLYWYRQALGQGPEFLTYFNYEAQQDKSGLPNDRFSAERPEGSISTLTIQRTEQRDSAMYRCASSLAGTGFTEQFFGPGTRLTVL.

The CDR3 protein is CASSLSSLAISYEQYF. CDR3 sequence (DNA): TGTGCCAGCAGTTTATCGTCCCTAGCGATCTCCTACGAGCAGTACTTC. The V gene is TRBV28, the J gene TRBJ2-7; D possibly corresponds to TRBD2 (6 bases). V gave up 1 base and J gave up 0 bases, with 13 bases separating them. The CDR3 sequence is 16 residues long. CDR1 is MDHEN, CDR2 SYDVKM, per germline.

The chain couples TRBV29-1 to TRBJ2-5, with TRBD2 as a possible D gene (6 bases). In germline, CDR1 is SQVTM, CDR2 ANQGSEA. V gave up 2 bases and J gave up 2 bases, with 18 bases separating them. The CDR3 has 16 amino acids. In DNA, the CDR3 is TGCAGCGTTGAATTTACTAGCTACCGTCCACAAGAGACCCAGTACTTC. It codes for CSVEFTSYRPQETQYF.

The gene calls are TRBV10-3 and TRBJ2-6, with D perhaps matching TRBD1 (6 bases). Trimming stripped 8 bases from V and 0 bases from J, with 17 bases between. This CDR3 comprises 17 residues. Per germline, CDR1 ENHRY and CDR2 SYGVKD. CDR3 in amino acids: CAIQGGSLRSGANVLTF. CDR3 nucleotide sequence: TGTGCCATCCAAGGGGGATCCCTGCGCTCTGGGGCCAACGTCCTGACTTTC.

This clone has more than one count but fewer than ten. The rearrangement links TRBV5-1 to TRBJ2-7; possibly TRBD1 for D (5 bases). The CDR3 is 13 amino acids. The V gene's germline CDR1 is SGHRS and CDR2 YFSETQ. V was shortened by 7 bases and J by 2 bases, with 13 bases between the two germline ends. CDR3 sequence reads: CASAQGSTYEQYF. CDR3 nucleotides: TGCGCCAGCGCTCAGGGTTCCACCTACGAGCAGTACTTC.